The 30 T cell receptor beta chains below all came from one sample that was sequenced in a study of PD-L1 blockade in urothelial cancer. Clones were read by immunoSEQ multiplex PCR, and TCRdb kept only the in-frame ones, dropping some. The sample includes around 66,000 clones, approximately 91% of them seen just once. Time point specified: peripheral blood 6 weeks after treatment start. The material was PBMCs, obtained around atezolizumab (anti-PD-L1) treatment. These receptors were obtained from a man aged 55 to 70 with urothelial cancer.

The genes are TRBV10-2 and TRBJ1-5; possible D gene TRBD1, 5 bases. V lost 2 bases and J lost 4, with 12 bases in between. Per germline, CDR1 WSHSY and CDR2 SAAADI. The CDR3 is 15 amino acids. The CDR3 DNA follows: TGCGCCAGCAGTGAGAGTTCGGGGGGAAATCAGCCCCAGCATTTT. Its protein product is CASSESSGGNQPQHF.

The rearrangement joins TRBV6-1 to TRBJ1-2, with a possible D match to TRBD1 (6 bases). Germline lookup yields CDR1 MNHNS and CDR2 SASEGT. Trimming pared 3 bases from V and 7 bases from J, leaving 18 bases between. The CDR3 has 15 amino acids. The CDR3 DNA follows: TGTGCCAGCAGTGAGACACCAGGGGAAGGGAGTGGCTACACCTTC. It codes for CASSETPGEGSGYTF.

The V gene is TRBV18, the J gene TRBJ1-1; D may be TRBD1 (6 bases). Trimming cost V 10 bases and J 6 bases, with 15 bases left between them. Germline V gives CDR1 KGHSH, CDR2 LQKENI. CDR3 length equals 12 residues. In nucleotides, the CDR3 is TGTGCCACCTACAGGGAGGGGGCTGAAGCTTTCTTT. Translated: CATYREGAEAFF.

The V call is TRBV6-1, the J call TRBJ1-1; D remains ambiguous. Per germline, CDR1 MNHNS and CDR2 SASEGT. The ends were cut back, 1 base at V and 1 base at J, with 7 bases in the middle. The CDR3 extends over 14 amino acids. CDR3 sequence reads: CASSEEQPNTEAFF. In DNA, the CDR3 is TGTGCCAGCAGTGAAGAACAGCCGAACACTGAAGCTTTCTTT.

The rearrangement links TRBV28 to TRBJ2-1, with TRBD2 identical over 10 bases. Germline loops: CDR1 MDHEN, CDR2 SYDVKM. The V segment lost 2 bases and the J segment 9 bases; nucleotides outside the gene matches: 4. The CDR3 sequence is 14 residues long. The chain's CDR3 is CASSLEREGPEQFF. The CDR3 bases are TGTGCCAGCAGTTTAGAGCGGGAGGGCCCTGAGCAGTTCTTC.

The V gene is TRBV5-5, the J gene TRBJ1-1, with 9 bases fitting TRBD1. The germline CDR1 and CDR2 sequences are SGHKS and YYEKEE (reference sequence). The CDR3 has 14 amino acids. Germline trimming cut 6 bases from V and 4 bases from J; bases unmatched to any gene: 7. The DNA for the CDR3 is TGTGCCAGCACTGGGACAGGGCTCGGCACTGAAGCTTTCTTT. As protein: CASTGTGLGTEAFF.

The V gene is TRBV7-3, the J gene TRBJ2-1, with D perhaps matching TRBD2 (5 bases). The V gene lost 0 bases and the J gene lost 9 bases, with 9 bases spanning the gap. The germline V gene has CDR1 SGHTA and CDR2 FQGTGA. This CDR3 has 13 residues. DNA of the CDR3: TGTGCCAGCAGCTTAACGCTCGGAGGTGAGCAGTTCTTC. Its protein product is CASSLTLGGEQFF.

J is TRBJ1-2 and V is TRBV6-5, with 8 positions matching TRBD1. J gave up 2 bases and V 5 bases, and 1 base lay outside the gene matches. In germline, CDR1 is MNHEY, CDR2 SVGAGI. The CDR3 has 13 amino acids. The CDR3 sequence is CASSRDRNYGYTF. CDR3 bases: TGTGCCAGCAGTAGGGACAGGAACTATGGCTACACCTTC.

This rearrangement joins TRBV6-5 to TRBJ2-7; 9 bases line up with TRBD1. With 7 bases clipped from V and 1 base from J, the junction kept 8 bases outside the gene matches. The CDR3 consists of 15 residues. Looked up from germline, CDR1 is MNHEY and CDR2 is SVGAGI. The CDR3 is CASTVGQGWSYEQYF. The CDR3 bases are TGTGCCAGCACTGTGGGACAGGGATGGTCCTACGAGCAGTACTTC.

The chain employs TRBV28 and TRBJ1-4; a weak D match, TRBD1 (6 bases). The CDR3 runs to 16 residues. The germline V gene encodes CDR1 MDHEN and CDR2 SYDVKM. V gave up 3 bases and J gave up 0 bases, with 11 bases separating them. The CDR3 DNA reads TGTGCCAGCAGTTTCCAGGGGTCGGCAACTAATGAAAAACTGTTTTTT. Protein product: CASSFQGSATNEKLFF.

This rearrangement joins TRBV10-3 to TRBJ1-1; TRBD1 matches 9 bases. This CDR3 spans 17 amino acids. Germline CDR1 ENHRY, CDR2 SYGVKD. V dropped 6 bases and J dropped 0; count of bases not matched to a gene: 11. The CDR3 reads CAIREDRGFGMNTEAFF. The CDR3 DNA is TGTGCCATCAGGGAGGACAGGGGATTTGGGATGAACACTGAAGCTTTCTTT.

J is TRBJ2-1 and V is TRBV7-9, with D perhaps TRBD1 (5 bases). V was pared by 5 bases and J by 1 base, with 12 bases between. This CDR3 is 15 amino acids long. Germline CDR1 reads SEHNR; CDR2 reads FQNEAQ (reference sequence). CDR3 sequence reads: CASSTPQVSYNEQFF. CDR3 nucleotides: TGTGCCAGCAGCACTCCACAGGTGTCCTACAATGAGCAGTTCTTC.

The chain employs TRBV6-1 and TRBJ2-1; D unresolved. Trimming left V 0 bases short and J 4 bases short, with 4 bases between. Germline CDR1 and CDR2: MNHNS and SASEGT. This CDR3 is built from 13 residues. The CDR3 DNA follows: TGTGCCAGCAGTGAAGCACGGTACAATGAGCAGTTCTTC. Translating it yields CASSEARYNEQFF.

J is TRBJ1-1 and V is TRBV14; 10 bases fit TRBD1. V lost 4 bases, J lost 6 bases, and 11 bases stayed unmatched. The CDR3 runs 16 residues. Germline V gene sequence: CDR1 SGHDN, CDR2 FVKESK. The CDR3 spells CASSRRQGAFDAEAFF. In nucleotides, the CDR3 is TGTGCCAGCAGCCGGAGACAGGGGGCTTTTGACGCTGAAGCTTTCTTT.

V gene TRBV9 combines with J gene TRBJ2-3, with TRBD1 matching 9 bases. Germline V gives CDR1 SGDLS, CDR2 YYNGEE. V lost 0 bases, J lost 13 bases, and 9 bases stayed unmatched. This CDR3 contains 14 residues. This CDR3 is CASSVDFTGTGKYF. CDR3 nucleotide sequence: TGTGCCAGCAGCGTAGACTTCACCGGGACAGGGAAGTATTTT.

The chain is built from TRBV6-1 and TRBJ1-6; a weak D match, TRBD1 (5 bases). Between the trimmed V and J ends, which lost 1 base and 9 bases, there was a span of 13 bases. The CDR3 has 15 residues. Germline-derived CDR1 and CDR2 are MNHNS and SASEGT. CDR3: CASSEGRGFGSPLHF. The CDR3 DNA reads TGTGCCAGCAGTGAAGGTCGGGGGTTCGGTTCACCCCTCCACTTT.

The DNA for the CDR3 is TGCAGCGTTGATCCTCTCGGAACTAATGAAAAACTGTTTTTT. Its translation: CSVDPLGTNEKLFF. The rearrangement joins TRBV29-1 to TRBJ1-4; D gene uncertain. The V gene's germline CDR1 is SQVTM and CDR2 ANQGSEA. This CDR3 region has 14 residues. The V gene lost 3 bases and the J gene lost 1 base, with 9 bases spanning the gap.

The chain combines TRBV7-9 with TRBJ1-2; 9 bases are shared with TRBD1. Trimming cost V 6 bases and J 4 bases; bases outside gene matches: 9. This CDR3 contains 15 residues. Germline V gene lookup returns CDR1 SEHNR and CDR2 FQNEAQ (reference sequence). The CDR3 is CASSSQGQGPYGYTF. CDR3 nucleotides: TGTGCCAGCAGTTCTCAGGGACAGGGCCCCTATGGCTACACCTTC.

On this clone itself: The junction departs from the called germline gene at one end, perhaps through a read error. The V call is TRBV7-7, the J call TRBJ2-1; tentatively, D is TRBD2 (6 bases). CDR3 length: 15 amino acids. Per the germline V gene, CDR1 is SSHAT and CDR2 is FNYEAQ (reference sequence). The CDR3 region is CASSLAPGSYNEQFF. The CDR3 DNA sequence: TGTGCTAGCAGCTTAGCACCCGGGAGCTACAATGAGCAGTTCTTC. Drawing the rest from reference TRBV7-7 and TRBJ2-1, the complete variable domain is GAGVSQSPRYKVTKRGQDVTLRCDPISSHATLYWYQQALGQGPEFLTYFNYEAQPDKSGLPSDRFSAERPEGSISTLTIQRTEQRDSAMYRCASSLAPGSYNEQFFGPGTRLTVL.

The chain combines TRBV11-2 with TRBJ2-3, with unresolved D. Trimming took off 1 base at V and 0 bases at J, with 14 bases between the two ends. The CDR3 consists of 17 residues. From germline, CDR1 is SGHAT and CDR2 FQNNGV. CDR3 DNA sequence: TGTGCCAGCAGCTTAGTGGGTAGCCGGTGGAGCACAGATACGCAGTATTTT. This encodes CASSLVGSRWSTDTQYF.

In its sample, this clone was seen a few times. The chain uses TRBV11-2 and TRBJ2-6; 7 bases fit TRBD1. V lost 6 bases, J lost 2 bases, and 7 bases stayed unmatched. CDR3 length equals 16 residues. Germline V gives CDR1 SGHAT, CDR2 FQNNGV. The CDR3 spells CASRLTGTTGANVLTF. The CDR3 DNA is TGTGCCAGCAGGTTGACAGGGACGACTGGGGCCAACGTCCTGACTTTC.

For the CDR3, the DNA is TGTGCCAGCAGCGGAGGGTTAGGAAACACCATATATTTT. The encoded protein is CASSGGLGNTIYF. The chain carries TRBV11-3 and TRBJ1-3; D not resolved. Trimming stripped 5 bases from V and 4 bases from J, with 9 bases between. The CDR3 covers 13 residues. The germline V gene encodes CDR1 SGHNT and CDR2 YENEEA.

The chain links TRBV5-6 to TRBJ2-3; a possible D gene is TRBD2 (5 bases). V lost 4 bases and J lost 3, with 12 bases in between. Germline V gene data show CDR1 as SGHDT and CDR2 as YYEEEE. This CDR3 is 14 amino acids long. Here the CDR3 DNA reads TGTGCCAGCAGCACGGACTGGGCTACAGATACGCAGTATTTT. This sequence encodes CASSTDWATDTQYF.

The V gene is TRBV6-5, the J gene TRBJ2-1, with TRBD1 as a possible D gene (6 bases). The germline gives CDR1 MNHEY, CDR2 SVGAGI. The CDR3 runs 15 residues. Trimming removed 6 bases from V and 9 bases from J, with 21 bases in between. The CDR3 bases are TGTGCCAGCAGCACGCCAGGGGTTAGGTTTACTGAGCAGTTCTTC. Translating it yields CASSTPGVRFTEQFF.

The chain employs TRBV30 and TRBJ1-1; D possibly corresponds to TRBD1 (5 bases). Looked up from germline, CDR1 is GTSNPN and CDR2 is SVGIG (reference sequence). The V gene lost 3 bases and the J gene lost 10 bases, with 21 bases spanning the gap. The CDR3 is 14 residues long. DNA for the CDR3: TGTGCCTGGAGAGAGGCGGGACTTTCGCCACGAGCTTTCTTT. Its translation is CAWREAGLSPRAFF.

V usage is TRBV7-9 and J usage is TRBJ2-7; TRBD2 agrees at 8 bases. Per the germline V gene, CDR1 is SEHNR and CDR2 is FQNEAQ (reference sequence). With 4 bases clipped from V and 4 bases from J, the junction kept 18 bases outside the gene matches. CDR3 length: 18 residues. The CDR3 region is CASSYTRGSGGPIYEQYF. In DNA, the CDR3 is TGTGCCAGCAGCTATACCCGGGGGTCGGGAGGGCCAATTTACGAGCAGTACTTC.

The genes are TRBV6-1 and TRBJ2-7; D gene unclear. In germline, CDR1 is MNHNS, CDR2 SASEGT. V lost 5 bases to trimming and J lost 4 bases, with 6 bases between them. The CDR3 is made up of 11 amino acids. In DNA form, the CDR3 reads TGTGCCAGCAGTTTCCTTTACGAGCAGTACTTC. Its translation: CASSFLYEQYF.

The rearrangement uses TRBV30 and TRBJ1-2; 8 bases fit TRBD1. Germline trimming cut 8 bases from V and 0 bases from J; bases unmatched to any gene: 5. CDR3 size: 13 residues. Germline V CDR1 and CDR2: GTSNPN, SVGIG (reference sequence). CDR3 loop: CAQWDRTNYGYTF. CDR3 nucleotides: TGTGCCCAATGGGACAGGACTAACTATGGCTACACCTTC.

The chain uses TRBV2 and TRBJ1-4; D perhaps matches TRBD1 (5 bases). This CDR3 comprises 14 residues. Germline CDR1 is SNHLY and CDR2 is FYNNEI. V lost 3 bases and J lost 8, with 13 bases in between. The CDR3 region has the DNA TGTGCCAGCAGTGATCGGACACGAGGAGAAAAACTGTTTTTT. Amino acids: CASSDRTRGEKLFF.

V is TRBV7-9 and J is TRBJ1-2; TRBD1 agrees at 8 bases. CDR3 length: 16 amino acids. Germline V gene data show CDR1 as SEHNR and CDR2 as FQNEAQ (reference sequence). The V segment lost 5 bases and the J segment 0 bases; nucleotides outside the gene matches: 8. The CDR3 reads CASSPGQGLTNYGYTF. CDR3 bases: TGTGCCAGCAGCCCAGGACAGGGCCTCACTAACTATGGCTACACCTTC.